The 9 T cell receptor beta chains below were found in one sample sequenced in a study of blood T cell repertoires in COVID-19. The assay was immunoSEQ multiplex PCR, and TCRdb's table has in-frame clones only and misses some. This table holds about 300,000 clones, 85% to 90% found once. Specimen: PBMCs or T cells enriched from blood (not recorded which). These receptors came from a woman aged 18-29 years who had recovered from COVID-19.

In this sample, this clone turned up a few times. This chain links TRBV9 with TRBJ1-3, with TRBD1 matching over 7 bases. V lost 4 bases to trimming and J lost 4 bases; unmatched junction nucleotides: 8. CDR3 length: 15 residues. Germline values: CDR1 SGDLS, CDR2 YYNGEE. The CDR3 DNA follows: TGTGCCAGCAGCTTCCTGGGGACAGCAGGAAACACCATATATTTT. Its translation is CASSFLGTAGNTIYF.

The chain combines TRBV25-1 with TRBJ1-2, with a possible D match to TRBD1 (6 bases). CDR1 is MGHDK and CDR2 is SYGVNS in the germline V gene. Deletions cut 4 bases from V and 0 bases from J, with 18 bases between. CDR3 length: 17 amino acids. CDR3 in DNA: TGTGCCAGCAGTGCACCTTCCGGGACATACCCTAACTATGGCTACACCTTC. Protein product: CASSAPSGTYPNYGYTF.

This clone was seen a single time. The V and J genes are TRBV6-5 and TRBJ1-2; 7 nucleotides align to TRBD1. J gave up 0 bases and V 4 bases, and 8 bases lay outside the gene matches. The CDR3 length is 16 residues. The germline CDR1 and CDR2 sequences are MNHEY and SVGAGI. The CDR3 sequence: CASSSARDRPNYGYTF. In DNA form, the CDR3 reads TGTGCCAGCAGTTCCGCGCGGGACAGACCTAACTATGGCTACACCTTC.

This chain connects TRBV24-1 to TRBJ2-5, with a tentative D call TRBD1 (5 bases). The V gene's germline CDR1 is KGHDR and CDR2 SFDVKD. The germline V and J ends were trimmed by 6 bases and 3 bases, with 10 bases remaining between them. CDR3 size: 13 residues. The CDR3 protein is CATSNGREETQYF. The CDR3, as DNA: TGTGCCACCAGTAACGGCAGGGAAGAGACCCAGTACTTC.

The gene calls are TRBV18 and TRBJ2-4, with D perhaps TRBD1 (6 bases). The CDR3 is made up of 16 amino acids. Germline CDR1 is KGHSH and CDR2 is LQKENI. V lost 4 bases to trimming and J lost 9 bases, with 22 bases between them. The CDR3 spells CASSLRVIQGESIQYF. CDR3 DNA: TGTGCCAGCTCACTTAGAGTAATACAGGGAGAGAGCATTCAGTACTTC. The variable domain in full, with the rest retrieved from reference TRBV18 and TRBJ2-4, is NAGVMQNPRHLVRRRGQEARLRCSPMKGHSHVYWYRQLPEEGLKFMVYLQKENIIDESGMPKERFSAEFPKEGPSILRIQQVVRGDSAAYFCASSLRVIQGESIQYFGAGTRLSVL.

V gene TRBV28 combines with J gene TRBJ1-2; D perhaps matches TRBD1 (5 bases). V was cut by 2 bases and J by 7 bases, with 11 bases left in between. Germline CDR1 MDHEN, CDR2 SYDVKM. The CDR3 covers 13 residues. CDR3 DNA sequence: TGTGCCAGCAGTTTACAGGGTAGGGCTGGCTACACCTTC. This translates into CASSLQGRAGYTF.

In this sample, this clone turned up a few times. CDR3 in amino acids: CASGLSVGGYGYTF. CDR3 coding DNA: TGTGCTAGTGGTTTGTCTGTGGGGGGCTATGGCTACACCTTC. J is TRBJ1-2 and V is TRBV12-5; D is possibly TRBD1 (5 bases). The V gene lost 2 bases and the J gene lost 4 bases, with 11 bases spanning the gap. This CDR3 spans 14 amino acids. Germline CDR1 reads LGHNT; CDR2 reads FRNRAP.

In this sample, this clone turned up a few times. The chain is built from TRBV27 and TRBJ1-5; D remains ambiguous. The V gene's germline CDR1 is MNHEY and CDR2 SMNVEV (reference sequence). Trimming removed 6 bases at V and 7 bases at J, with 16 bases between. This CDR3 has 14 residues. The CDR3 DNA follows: TGTGCCAGCAGCTACCACCTAGGAGGACAGCCCCAGCATTTT. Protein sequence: CASSYHLGGQPQHF.

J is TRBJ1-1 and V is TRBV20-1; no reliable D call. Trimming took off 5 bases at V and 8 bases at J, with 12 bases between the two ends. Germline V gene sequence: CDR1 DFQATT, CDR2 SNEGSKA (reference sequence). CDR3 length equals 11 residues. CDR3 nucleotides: TGCAGTGCTTCTCTAGCATTAGAAGCTTTCTTT. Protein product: CSASLALEAFF.